The T cell receptor (beta chain) described here comes from a study of identical twins. In its sample, this clonotype was seen many times. The target antigen is unknown. Addition of a universal primer site occurred through template switching, and cDNA carried unique molecular identifiers. TCRdb reanalysed the 5' RACE reads using MiXCR and keeps one entry per CDR3 protein. The sample yields some 200,000 distinct CDR3 sequences, around 6.9% seen once. General observations from the study: Analyses of zero insertions could, in part, be confounded by invariant MAIT and iNKT cells. Not following the same donors, the study drew its conclusions from cross-sectional statistical analysis.

The CDR3 is 19 amino acids. The V end was cut by 3 bases, the J end by 8 bases, with 30 bases between. Germline loops: CDR1 SGHDT, CDR2 YYEEEE. The sample was also reused in another study, on yellow fever vaccine responses in identical twins. This second study notes: It has been reported that, in twins, the vaccine T cell response seemed partly convergent and partly personalized.

The rearrangement joins TRBV5-6 to TRBJ2-4; the D call may be TRBD1 or TRBD2 (5 bases each). Sequencing was carried out using memory (CD45RO+) T cells sorted from blood. The receptor was isolated from a young woman in good health. CDR3 amino acids: CASSSNRRHRGGWSDIQYF. CDR3 bases: TGTGCCAGCAGCTCGAACCGACGACATCGGGGCGGTTGGTCAGACATTCAGTACTTC.